The 12 T cell receptor beta chains reported below all come from one sample, sequenced in a study of blood T cell repertoires in COVID-19. Libraries were prepared by immunoSEQ multiplex PCR; TCRdb keeps only in-frame clonotypes and omits some of them. The sample includes about 260,000 clones, 85% to 90% of them seen just once. Sequences were obtained from peripheral blood. The receptors were sampled from a middle-aged woman who had recovered from COVID-19.

J is TRBJ1-2 and V is TRBV7-9; 9 bases fit TRBD1. Germline V gene data show CDR1 as SEHNR and CDR2 as FQNEAQ (reference sequence). The CDR3 sequence is 14 residues long. V shed 3 bases, J shed 4 bases, and the junction held 3 bases outside the gene matches. CDR3: CASSLGTGPYGYTF. CDR3 in DNA: TGTGCCAGCAGCTTGGGGACAGGGCCCTATGGCTACACCTTC. The variable domain in full, completed from reference TRBV7-9 and TRBJ1-2, reads DTGVSQNPRHKITKRGQNVTFRCDPISEHNRLYWYRQTLGQGPEFLTYFQNEAQLEKSRLLSDRFSAERPKGSFSTLEIQRTEQGDSAMYLCASSLGTGPYGYTFGSGTRLTVV.

The rearrangement joins TRBV7-3 to TRBJ1-1, with 9 bases lining up with TRBD1. There are 14 residues in the CDR3. Germline V CDR1 and CDR2: SGHTA, FQGTGA. The trim removed 5 bases at V and 4 bases at J, leaving 5 bases unmatched. The CDR3 is CASSPDRGSTEAFF. CDR3 nucleotides: TGTGCCAGCAGCCCCGACAGGGGGTCCACTGAAGCTTTCTTT.

The CDR3 sequence: CASSYDRANEQFF. In DNA form, the CDR3 reads TGTGCCAGCAGTTATGACAGGGCGAATGAGCAGTTCTTC. The V and J genes are TRBV6-5 and TRBJ2-1, with 7 positions matching TRBD1. The CDR3 is 13 amino acids. The junction had 3 bases not matched to a gene; V was cut back by 3 bases and J by 7 bases. Germline CDR1 reads MNHEY; CDR2 reads SVGAGI.

The chain employs TRBV10-3 and TRBJ2-7, with D possibly being TRBD2 (6 bases). The germline V and J ends were trimmed by 6 bases and 3 bases, with 12 bases remaining between them. CDR3 length equals 13 residues. Germline CDR1 reads ENHRY; CDR2 reads SYGVKD. The DNA of the CDR3 is TGTGCCATCAGGCGGGCGGGAATCTACGAGCAGTACTTC. Protein product: CAIRRAGIYEQYF.

This clone was observed a few times. The rearrangement joins TRBV2 to TRBJ1-1; no firm D call. Germline-derived CDR1 and CDR2 are SNHLY and FYNNEI. This CDR3 is 16 amino acids long. V was shortened by 6 bases and J by 0 bases, with 17 bases between the two germline ends. CDR3 sequence: CASRGTPDTLNTEAFF. The CDR3 DNA is TGTGCCAGCAGGGGCACTCCAGACACTTTGAACACTGAAGCTTTCTTT.

The CDR3 nucleotides are TGTGCCAGTAGTATAGGGTTCGTGACTCAGGGCGTCGGCGAGCAGTACTTC. Protein: CASSIGFVTQGVGEQYF. The chain has TRBV19 and TRBJ2-7, with D possibly being TRBD1 (5 bases). This CDR3 spans 17 amino acids. The V gene's germline CDR1 is LNHDA and CDR2 SQIVND (reference sequence). V was pared by 1 base and J by 6 bases, with 22 bases between.

This clone has a handful of counts. The rearrangement links TRBV5-5 to TRBJ2-3; a weak D match, TRBD1 (6 bases). V was cut by 4 bases and J by 2 bases, with 14 bases left in between. This CDR3 region has 15 residues. Germline values: CDR1 SGHKS, CDR2 YYEKEE (reference sequence). CDR3 region: CASSGGGSYTDTQYF. The DNA for the CDR3 is TGTGCCAGCAGCGGGGGCGGCAGTTACACAGATACGCAGTATTTT.

The V call is TRBV27, the J call TRBJ1-2; no reliable D call. Between the trimmed V and J ends, which lost 6 bases and 8 bases, there was a span of 22 bases. This CDR3 is 15 amino acids long. The V gene's germline CDR1 is MNHEY and CDR2 SMNVEV (reference sequence). DNA for the CDR3: TGTGCCAGCAGGCCTATAAGAGGCTCCCCGGGAGGCTACACCTTC. This sequence encodes CASRPIRGSPGGYTF.

Regarding this clone: Other DNA sequences of this sample code for an identical CDR3. The chain has TRBV6-5 and TRBJ1-1; no definite D call. This CDR3 is 13 amino acids long. Trimming took off 2 bases at V and 3 bases at J, with 7 bases between the two ends. From germline, CDR1 is MNHEY and CDR2 SVGAGI. In DNA form, the CDR3 reads TGTGCCAGCAGTTACGGCGGGGACACTGAAGCTTTCTTT. The encoded protein is CASSYGGDTEAFF.

V is TRBV5-5 and J is TRBJ1-5; a possible D gene is TRBD1 (5 bases). Germline-derived CDR1 and CDR2 are SGHKS and YYEKEE (reference sequence). Between the trimmed V and J ends, which lost 4 bases and 9 bases, there was a span of 17 bases. The CDR3 spans 14 residues. The CDR3 loop reads CASSPSFGARPQHF. CDR3 bases: TGTGCCAGCAGCCCTTCTTTTGGGGCTAGGCCCCAGCATTTT.

This chain joins TRBV6-6 and TRBJ1-6; tentative D call: TRBD1 (5 bases). This CDR3 region has 15 residues. The germline V gene encodes CDR1 MNHNY and CDR2 SVGAGI (reference sequence). Trimming stripped 2 bases from V and 5 bases from J, with 10 bases between. DNA of the CDR3: TGTGCCAGCAGTTACCCGGACACTAATAATTCACCCCTCCACTTT. Translating gives CASSYPDTNNSPLHF.

The rearrangement links TRBV14 to TRBJ2-2, with a tentative D call TRBD2 (5 bases). The CDR3 sequence is 14 residues long. With 4 bases removed from V and 3 bases from J, the gap between germline ends came to 9 bases. The germline V gene has CDR1 SGHDN and CDR2 FVKESK. CDR3 region: CASSRKRYTGELFF. DNA for the CDR3: TGTGCCAGCAGCCGAAAGCGGTACACCGGGGAGCTGTTTTTT.